Listed here is a single T cell receptor (beta chain). The data originate from a study of blood T cell repertoires in COVID-19. How the authors handled the data: Amplifying reference gene primers gave estimates of nucleated cell counts. Assay: immunoSEQ multiplex PCR; the TCRdb copy retains only in-frame clones and omits some. The V and J calls and the clone size are those of that table, but D and trimming were determined from the DNA. The sample yields approximately 330,000 clones, 70% to 90% seen once. CDR1 and CDR2 from the germline V gene are MNHEY and SMNVEV (reference sequence). This CDR3 contains 15 residues. The junction had 12 bases not matched to a gene; V was cut back by 6 bases and J by 8 bases.

The chain employs TRBV27 and TRBJ1-2, with 10 bases identical to TRBD1. Specimen: PBMCs or T cells enriched from blood (not recorded which). The source is a woman aged 40 to 55 with acute COVID-19. CDR3 amino acids: CASRPDRGNIYGYTF. CDR3 DNA: TGTGCCAGCAGACCGGACAGGGGGAATATATACGGCTACACCTTC.